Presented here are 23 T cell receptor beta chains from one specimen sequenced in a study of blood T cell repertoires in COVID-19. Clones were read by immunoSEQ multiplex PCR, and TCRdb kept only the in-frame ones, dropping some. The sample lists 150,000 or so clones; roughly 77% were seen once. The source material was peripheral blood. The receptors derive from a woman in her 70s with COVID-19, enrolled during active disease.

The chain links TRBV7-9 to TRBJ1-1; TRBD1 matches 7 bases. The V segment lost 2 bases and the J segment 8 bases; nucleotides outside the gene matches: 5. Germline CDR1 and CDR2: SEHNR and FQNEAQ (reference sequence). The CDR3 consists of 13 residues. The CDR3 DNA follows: TGTGCCAGCAGCTTACCAGGGGGAGCGGAAGCTTTCTTT. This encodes CASSLPGGAEAFF.

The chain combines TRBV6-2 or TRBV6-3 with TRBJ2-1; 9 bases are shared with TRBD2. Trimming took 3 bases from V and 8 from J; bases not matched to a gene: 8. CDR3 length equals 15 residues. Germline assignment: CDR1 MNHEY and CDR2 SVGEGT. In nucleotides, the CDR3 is TGTGCCAGCAGTTATGTGGCGGGGGGGCCCGATGAGCAGTTCTTC. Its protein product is CASSYVAGGPDEQFF.

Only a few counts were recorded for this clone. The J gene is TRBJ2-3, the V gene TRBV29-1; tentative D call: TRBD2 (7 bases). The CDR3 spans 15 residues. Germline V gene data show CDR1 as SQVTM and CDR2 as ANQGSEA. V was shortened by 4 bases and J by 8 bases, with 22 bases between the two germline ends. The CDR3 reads CSVGGGAWVFGTQYF. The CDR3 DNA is TGCAGCGTTGGAGGGGGGGCTTGGGTGTTTGGTACGCAGTATTTT.

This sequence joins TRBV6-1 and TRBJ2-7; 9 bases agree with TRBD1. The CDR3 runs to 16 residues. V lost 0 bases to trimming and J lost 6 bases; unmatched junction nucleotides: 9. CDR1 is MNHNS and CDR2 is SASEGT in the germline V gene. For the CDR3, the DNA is TGTGCCAGCAGTGAAGCGCGGGACAGGGTTACCCTCGAGCAGTACTTC. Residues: CASSEARDRVTLEQYF.

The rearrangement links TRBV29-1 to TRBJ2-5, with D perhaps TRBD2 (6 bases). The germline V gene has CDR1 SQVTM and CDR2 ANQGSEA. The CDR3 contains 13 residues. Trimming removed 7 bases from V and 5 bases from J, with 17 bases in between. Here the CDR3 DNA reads TGCAGCGCTCCATTCGGGGGATGGGAGACCCAGTACTTC. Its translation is CSAPFGGWETQYF. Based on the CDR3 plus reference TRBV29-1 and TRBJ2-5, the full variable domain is SAVISQKPSRDICQRGTSLTIQCQVDSQVTMMFWYRQQPGQSLTLIATANQGSEATYESGFVIDKFPISRPNLTFSTLTVSNMSPEDSSIYLCSAPFGGWETQYFGPGTRLLVL.

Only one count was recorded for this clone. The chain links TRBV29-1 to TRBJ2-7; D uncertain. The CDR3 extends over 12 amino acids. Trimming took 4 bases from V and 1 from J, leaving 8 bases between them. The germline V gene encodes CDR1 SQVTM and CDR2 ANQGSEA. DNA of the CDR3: TGCAGCGTTGGCCAGCGATCCTACGAGCAGTACTTC. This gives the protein CSVGQRSYEQYF.

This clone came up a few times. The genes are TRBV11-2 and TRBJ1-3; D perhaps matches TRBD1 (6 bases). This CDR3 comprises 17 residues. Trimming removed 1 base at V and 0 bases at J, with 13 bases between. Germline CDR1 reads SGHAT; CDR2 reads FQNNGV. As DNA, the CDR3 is TGTGCCAGCAGCTTAGTAGCCGCAGGGGTCTCTGGAAACACCATATATTTT. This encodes CASSLVAAGVSGNTIYF. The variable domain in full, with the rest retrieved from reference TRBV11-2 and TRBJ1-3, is EAGVAQSPRYKIIEKRQSVAFWCNPISGHATLYWYQQILGQGPKLLIQFQNNGVVDDSQLPKDRFSAERLKGVDSTLKIQPAKLEDSAVYLCASSLVAAGVSGNTIYFGEGSWLTVV.

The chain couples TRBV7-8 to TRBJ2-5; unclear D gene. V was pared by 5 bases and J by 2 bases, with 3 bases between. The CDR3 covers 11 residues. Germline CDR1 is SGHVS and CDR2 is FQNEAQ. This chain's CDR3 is CASSEQETQYF. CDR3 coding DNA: TGTGCCAGCAGCGAGCAAGAGACCCAGTACTTC.

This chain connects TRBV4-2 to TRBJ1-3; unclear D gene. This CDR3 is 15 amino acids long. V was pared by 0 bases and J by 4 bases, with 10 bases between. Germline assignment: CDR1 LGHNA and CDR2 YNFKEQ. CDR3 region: CASSQDGTDGNTIYF. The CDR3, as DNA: TGTGCCAGCAGCCAAGATGGCACAGACGGAAACACCATATATTTT.

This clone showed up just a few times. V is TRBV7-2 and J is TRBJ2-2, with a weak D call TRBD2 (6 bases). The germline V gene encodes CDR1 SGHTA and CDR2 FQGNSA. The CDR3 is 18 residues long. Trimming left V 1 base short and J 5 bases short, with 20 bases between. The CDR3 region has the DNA TGTGCCAGCAGCTTAGTATTGGGCCAGGCTGGGGGGACCGGGGAGCTGTTTTTT. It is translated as CASSLVLGQAGGTGELFF. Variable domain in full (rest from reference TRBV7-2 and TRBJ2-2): GAGVSQSPSNKVTEKGKDVELRCDPISGHTALYWYRQSLGQGLEFLIYFQGNSAPDKSGLPSDRFSAERTGGSVSTLTIQRTQQEDSAVYLCASSLVLGQAGGTGELFFGEGSRLTVL.

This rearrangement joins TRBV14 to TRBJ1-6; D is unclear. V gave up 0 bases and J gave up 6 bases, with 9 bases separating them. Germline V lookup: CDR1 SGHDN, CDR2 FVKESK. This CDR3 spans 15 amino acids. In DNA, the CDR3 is TGTGCCAGCAGCCAAGATCTGGGCTTTAATTCACCCCTCCACTTT. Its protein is CASSQDLGFNSPLHF.

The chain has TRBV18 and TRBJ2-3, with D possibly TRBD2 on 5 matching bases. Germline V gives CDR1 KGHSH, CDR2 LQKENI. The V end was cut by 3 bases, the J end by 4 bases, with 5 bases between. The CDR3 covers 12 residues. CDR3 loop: CASSPEADTQYF. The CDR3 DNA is TGTGCCAGCTCACCGGAGGCAGATACGCAGTATTTT.

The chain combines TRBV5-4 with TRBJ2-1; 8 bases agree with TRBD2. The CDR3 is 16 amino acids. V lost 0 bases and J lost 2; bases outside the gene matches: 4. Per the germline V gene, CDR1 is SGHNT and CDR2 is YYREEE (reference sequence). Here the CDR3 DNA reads TGTGCCAGCAGCTTGGGACGGGGGGGCCCCTACAATGAGCAGTTCTTC. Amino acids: CASSLGRGGPYNEQFF.

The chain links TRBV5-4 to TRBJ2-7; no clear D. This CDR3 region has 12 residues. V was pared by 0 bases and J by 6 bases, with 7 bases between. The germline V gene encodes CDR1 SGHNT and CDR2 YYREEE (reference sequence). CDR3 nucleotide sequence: TGTGCCAGCAGCTTGGTACAGAGCGAGCAGTACTTC. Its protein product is CASSLVQSEQYF.

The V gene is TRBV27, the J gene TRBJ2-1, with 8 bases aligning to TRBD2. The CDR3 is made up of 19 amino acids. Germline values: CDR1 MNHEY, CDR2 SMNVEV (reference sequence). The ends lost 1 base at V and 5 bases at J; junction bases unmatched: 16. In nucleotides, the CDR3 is TGTGCCAGCAGTTTATATAACGGGGGGGCTGCGAGGCTGGACAATGAGCAGTTCTTC. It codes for CASSLYNGGAARLDNEQFF.

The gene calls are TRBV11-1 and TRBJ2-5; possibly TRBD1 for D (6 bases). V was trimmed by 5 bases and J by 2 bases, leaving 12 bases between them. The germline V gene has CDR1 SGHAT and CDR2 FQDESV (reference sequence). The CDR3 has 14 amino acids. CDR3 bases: TGTGCCAGCAGCCAGGGGTCAGGGCAAGAGACCCAGTACTTC. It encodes CASSQGSGQETQYF.

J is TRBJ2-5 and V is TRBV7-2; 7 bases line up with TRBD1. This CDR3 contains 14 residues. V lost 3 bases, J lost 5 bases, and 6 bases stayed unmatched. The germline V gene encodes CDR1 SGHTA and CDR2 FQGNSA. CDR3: CASSLNRGPETQYF. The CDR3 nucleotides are TGTGCCAGCAGCTTGAACAGGGGCCCGGAGACCCAGTACTTC.

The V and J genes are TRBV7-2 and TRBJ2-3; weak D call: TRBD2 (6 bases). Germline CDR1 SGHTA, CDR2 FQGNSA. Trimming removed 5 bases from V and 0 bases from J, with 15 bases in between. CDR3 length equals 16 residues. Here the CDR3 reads CASSPRRGTSTDTQYF. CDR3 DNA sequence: TGTGCCAGCAGCCCCAGGCGCGGGACTAGCACAGATACGCAGTATTTT.

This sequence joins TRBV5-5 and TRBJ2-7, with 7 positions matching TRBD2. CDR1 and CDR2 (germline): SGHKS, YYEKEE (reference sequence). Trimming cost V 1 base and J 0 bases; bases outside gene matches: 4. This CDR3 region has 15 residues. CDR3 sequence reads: CASSLSGGSSYEQYF. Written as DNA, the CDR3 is TGTGCCAGCAGCTTGTCCGGGGGGAGCTCCTACGAGCAGTACTTC.

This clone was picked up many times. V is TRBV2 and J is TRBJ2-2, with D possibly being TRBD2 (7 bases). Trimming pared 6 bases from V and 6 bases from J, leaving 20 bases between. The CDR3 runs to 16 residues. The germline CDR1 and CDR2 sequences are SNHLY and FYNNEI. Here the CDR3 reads CASRFTAGGGAGELFF. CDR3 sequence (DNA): TGTGCCAGCAGGTTTACGGCCGGAGGGGGGGCCGGGGAGCTGTTTTTT.

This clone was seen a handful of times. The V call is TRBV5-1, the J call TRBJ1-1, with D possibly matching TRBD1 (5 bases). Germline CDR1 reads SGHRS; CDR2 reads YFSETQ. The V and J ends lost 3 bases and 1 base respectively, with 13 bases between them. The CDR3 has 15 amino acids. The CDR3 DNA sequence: TGCGCCAGCAGCTCAGGCCGGACATCGAACACTGAAGCTTTCTTT. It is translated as CASSSGRTSNTEAFF.

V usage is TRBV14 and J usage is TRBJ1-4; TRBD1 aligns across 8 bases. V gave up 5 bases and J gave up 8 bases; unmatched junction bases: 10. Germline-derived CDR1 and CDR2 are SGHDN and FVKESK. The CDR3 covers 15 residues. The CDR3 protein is CASSGQGSVGEKLFF. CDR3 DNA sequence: TGTGCCAGCAGCGGACAGGGATCAGTCGGCGAAAAACTGTTTTTT.

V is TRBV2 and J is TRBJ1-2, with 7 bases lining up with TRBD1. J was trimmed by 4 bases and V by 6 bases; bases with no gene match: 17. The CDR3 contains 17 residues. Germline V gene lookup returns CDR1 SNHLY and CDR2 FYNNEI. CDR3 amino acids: CASRRDASGGIVYGYTF. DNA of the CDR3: TGTGCCAGCAGGAGAGATGCCTCAGGGGGAATAGTCTATGGCTACACCTTC.